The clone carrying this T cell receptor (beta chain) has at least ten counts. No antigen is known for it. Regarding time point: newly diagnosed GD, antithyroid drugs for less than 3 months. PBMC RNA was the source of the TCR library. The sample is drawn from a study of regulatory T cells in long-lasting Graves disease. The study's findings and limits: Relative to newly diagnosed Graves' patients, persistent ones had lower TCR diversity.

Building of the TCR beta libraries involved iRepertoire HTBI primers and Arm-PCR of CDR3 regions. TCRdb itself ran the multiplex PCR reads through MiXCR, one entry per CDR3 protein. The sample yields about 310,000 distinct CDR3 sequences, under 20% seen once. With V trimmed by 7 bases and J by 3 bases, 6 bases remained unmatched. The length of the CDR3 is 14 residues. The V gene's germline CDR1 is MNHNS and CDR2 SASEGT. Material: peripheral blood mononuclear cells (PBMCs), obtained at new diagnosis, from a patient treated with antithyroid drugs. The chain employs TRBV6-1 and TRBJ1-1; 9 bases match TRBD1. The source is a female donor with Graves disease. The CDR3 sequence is CASTTTGGDTEAFF. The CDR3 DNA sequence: TGTGCCAGCACCACGACAGGGGGGGACACTGAAGCTTTCTTT.